This T cell receptor beta chain was documented in a study of OX40 agonist ivuxolimab in advanced cancers. Whole-study context: Melanoma, hepatocellular carcinoma, head and neck or renal cell cancer occurred in dose-escalation patients.

Germline values: CDR1 SGHAT, CDR2 FQNNGV. Trimming removed 1 base from V and 4 bases from J, with 19 bases in between. The CDR3 runs 17 residues. Only in-frame clones appear in the TCRdb table, and some are missing; sequencing was by immunoSEQ multiplex PCR. The sample comprises about 47,000 clones, 80% to 90% of which are singletons, and roughly 25% rests with the top ten. The chain couples TRBV11-2 to TRBJ1-2; possibly TRBD1 for D (6 bases). The specimen was CD4+ or CD8+ T cells sorted from blood, collected in a trial of the OX40 agonist ivuxolimab. This TCR derives from an adult with an advanced solid tumor such as melanoma, head and neck, liver or kidney cancer. CDR3: CASSLGPTAGDIYGYTF. CDR3 DNA sequence: TGTGCCAGCAGCTTAGGCCCCACAGCGGGGGACATCTATGGCTACACCTTC.